This passage covers 30 T cell receptor beta chains from one sample sequenced in a study of cytomegalovirus exposure and HLA in healthy donors. Generated by immunoSEQ multiplex PCR, the TCRdb table keeps only in-frame clones and is missing some. Here the sample spans some 170,000 clones, approximately 89% being singletons. The sequenced sample was PBMCs. Receptors were obtained from a man in his late teens or twenties in good health and CMV-seropositive.

To note about this clone: One junction end does not reproduce the germline sequence, and a read error may be involved. The gene calls are TRBV6-4 and TRBJ2-1, with D hard to call. Germline loops: CDR1 MRHNA, CDR2 SNTAGT. The length of the CDR3 is 15 residues. The CDR3 DNA reads TGTGCCAGCAGTCACTCCGGGTCGGAAATCAATGAGCAGTTCTTC. This translates into CASSHSGSEINEQFF.

This clone was observed once. This sequence joins TRBV19 and TRBJ1-1; no firm D call. CDR3 size: 14 residues. Trimming shortened V by 0 bases and J by 2 bases, and 7 bases separated the two germline ends. Per the germline V gene, CDR1 is LNHDA and CDR2 is SQIVND (reference sequence). CDR3 amino acids: CASSIESVNTEAFF. CDR3 DNA: TGTGCCAGTAGTATAGAATCGGTAAACACTGAAGCTTTCTTT.

The rearrangement uses TRBV2 and TRBJ2-1; D is unclear. V dropped 3 bases and J dropped 9 bases, with 6 bases sitting between them. Germline V gives CDR1 SNHLY, CDR2 FYNNEI. The CDR3 consists of 11 residues. This chain's CDR3 is CASSDLREQFF. The CDR3, as DNA: TGTGCCAGCAGTGATCTGCGTGAGCAGTTCTTC.

The chain uses TRBV5-1 and TRBJ1-1; TRBD1 agrees at 7 bases. The junction had 4 bases not matched to a gene; V was cut back by 1 base and J by 4 bases. Germline-derived CDR1 and CDR2 are SGHRS and YFSETQ. The CDR3 contains 14 residues. The CDR3 coding sequence is TGCGCCAGCAGCTTGAAGTACAGGGGCACTGAAGCTTTCTTT. Encoded protein: CASSLKYRGTEAFF.

The CDR3 DNA follows: TGCGCCAGCAGCCACCGGGACAGGGGAAAATACGAGCAGTACTTC. Its protein product is CASSHRDRGKYEQYF. This chain links TRBV4-3 with TRBJ2-7; TRBD1 aligns across 10 bases. In germline, CDR1 is LGHNA, CDR2 YSLEER. J lost 4 bases, V lost 3 bases, and 6 bases had no gene match. The CDR3 is 15 residues long.

The chain links TRBV7-9 to TRBJ1-1; D gene unclear. Trimming stripped 6 bases from V and 3 bases from J, with 5 bases between. The CDR3 extends over 11 amino acids. The germline CDR1 and CDR2 sequences are SEHNR and FQNEAQ (reference sequence). The CDR3 DNA reads TGTGCCAGCAGGCTACACACTGAAGCTTTCTTT. Its translation is CASRLHTEAFF.

Note on this clone: The same CDR3 is also encoded by other DNA sequences in this sample. The chain is built from TRBV7-2 and TRBJ2-7; 9 bases are shared with TRBD1. Germline V gene sequence: CDR1 SGHTA, CDR2 FQGNSA. V lost 3 bases and J lost 2; bases outside the gene matches: 2. The CDR3 loop spans 14 amino acids. The CDR3 is CASSFGQGTYEQYF. The CDR3 region has the DNA TGTGCCAGCAGCTTCGGACAGGGGACCTACGAGCAGTACTTC.

The chain links TRBV5-1 to TRBJ1-3; TRBD1 might be the D (6 bases). The CDR3 totals 16 residues. Trimming stripped 0 bases from V and 3 bases from J, with 13 bases between. In germline, CDR1 is SGHRS, CDR2 YFSETQ. CDR3 nucleotide sequence: TGCGCCAGCAGCTTGGCCGGGGGGCGGTTTGGAAACACCATATATTTT. Translation gives CASSLAGGRFGNTIYF.

The chain uses TRBV6-5 and TRBJ1-2; weak D call: TRBD1 (6 bases). With 6 bases removed from V and 7 bases from J, the gap between germline ends came to 15 bases. The CDR3 runs 13 residues. In germline, CDR1 is MNHEY, CDR2 SVGAGI. The CDR3 bases are TGTGCCAGCAGGTTACAGGGCGGTCGTGGCTACACCTTC. Its translation: CASRLQGGRGYTF.

The chain has TRBV6-5 and TRBJ1-2, with TRBD1 identical over 10 bases. The CDR3 has 15 amino acids. J was trimmed by 7 bases and V by 3 bases; bases with no gene match: 8. Germline CDR1 is MNHEY and CDR2 is SVGAGI. CDR3: CASSYYPTGGSGYTF. The CDR3, as DNA: TGTGCCAGCAGTTATTATCCGACAGGGGGCTCTGGCTACACCTTC.

This rearrangement joins TRBV27 to TRBJ1-1; D not certain. CDR1 MNHEY and CDR2 SMNVEV come from the germline V gene (reference sequence). This CDR3 is 13 amino acids long. V was trimmed by 8 bases and J by 4 bases, leaving 14 bases between them. In DNA, the CDR3 is TGTGCCAGCGGGCCGAGTCCAGCCACTGAAGCTTTCTTT. Protein: CASGPSPATEAFF.

This chain connects TRBV28 to TRBJ1-2; the match to TRBD1 covers 10 bases. The ends lost 2 bases at V and 6 bases at J; junction bases unmatched: 18. The CDR3 has 19 residues. Germline-derived CDR1 and CDR2 are MDHEN and SYDVKM. The CDR3 DNA reads TGTGCCAGCAGTTTAATCCCCTTCTCCGGGACAGGGGATTTCAATGGCTACACCTTC. Translated: CASSLIPFSGTGDFNGYTF.

The rearrangement links TRBV4-2 to TRBJ2-7, with D unresolved. The CDR3 extends over 13 amino acids. V lost 0 bases and J lost 7, with 10 bases in between. The germline V gene encodes CDR1 LGHNA and CDR2 YNFKEQ. The CDR3 region has the DNA TGTGCCAGCAGCCAAGATTCCCTATGGGAGCAGTACTTC. This encodes CASSQDSLWEQYF.

The CDR3 spells CASSSRIYGYTF. DNA of the CDR3: TGTGCCAGCAGCTCCCGTATCTACGGCTACACCTTC. The genes are TRBV7-9 and TRBJ1-2; D unresolved. V gave up 4 bases and J gave up 8 bases, with 11 bases separating them. Germline V gene sequence: CDR1 SEHNR, CDR2 FQNEAQ (reference sequence). There are 12 residues in the CDR3.

J is TRBJ2-1 and V is TRBV7-3, with a weak D call TRBD1 (6 bases). The CDR3 runs 11 residues. V dropped 2 bases and J dropped 11 bases, with 7 bases sitting between them. Germline V CDR1 and CDR2: SGHTA, FQGTGA. CDR3 loop: CASSLGDKQFF. The DNA for the CDR3 is TGTGCCAGCAGCTTAGGGGACAAGCAGTTCTTC.

The chain links TRBV7-2 to TRBJ1-2; D possibly corresponds to TRBD1 (5 bases). The germline CDR1 and CDR2 sequences are SGHTA and FQGNSA. V gave up 5 bases and J gave up 8 bases, with 15 bases separating them. There are 13 residues in the CDR3. CDR3 protein: CASSLGEGRGYTF. Here the CDR3 DNA reads TGTGCCAGCAGCCTCGGGGAGGGGAGGGGCTACACCTTC.

Here the CDR3 DNA reads TGCGCCAGCAGCCAAGTAGGGGGTTACACCATATATTTT. Amino acid sequence: CASSQVGGYTIYF. This chain uses TRBV4-1 with TRBJ1-3, with a weak D call TRBD1 (6 bases). Trimming left V 1 base short and J 8 bases short, with 9 bases between. Per the germline V gene, CDR1 is MGHRA and CDR2 is YSYEKL. This CDR3 has 13 amino acids.

This chain connects TRBV6-6 to TRBJ2-1; D is possibly TRBD2 (5 bases). Germline V gene lookup returns CDR1 MNHNY and CDR2 SVGAGI (reference sequence). The V and J ends lost 11 bases and 5 bases respectively, with 16 bases between them. The CDR3 covers 13 residues. CDR3 sequence: CAGRGYLHNEQFF. CDR3 sequence (DNA): TGTGCCGGGCGCGGGTATTTACACAATGAGCAGTTCTTC.

V and J are TRBV4-3 and TRBJ2-7, with D hard to call. V was shortened by 0 bases and J by 5 bases, with 8 bases between the two germline ends. The CDR3 spans 13 residues. Germline CDR1 is LGHNA and CDR2 is YSLEER. The CDR3 region is CASSQEQANEQYF. The CDR3 DNA follows: TGCGCCAGCAGCCAAGAGCAGGCCAACGAGCAGTACTTC.

The gene calls are TRBV2 and TRBJ1-4; maybe TRBD1 (6 bases). V was clipped by 8 bases and J by 4 bases, with 14 bases between them. Germline V lookup: CDR1 SNHLY, CDR2 FYNNEI. The CDR3 has 14 amino acids. CDR3 DNA sequence: TGTGCCAGCTCAAGGGGGATAGGTAATGAAAAACTGTTTTTT. Translating it yields CASSRGIGNEKLFF.

Written as DNA, the CDR3 is TGCGCCAGCAGCCAAAAACAGGGGGAAGCTTTCTTT. Translating gives CASSQKQGEAFF. This chain links TRBV4-1 with TRBJ1-1; 7 positions match TRBD1. V shed 2 bases and J 8 bases; nucleotides not matched to a gene: 2. Germline V gives CDR1 MGHRA, CDR2 YSYEKL. The CDR3 spans 12 residues.

The chain is built from TRBV18 and TRBJ2-1; tentatively, D is TRBD2 (6 bases). CDR3 size: 14 residues. CDR1 KGHSH and CDR2 LQKENI come from the germline V gene. V was clipped by 6 bases and J by 8 bases, with 17 bases between them. CDR3 sequence reads: CASSIFGGGHEQFF. CDR3 nucleotide sequence: TGTGCCAGCTCCATCTTCGGGGGTGGGCATGAGCAGTTCTTC.

The chain joins TRBV7-2 to TRBJ2-7; 8 nucleotides line up with TRBD1. CDR3 length equals 14 residues. CDR1 and CDR2 from the germline V gene are SGHTA and FQGNSA. The J segment lost 2 bases and the V segment lost 6 bases, leaving 6 bases of the junction unmatched. CDR3 amino acids: CASRPGTGPYEQYF. The CDR3 coding sequence is TGTGCCAGCAGGCCCGGGACAGGCCCCTACGAGCAGTACTTC.

The chain recombines TRBV30 with TRBJ2-5, with TRBD2 matching 15 bases. The V gene's germline CDR1 is GTSNPN and CDR2 SVGIG (reference sequence). V lost 0 bases, J lost 5 bases, and 1 base stayed unmatched. The length of the CDR3 is 15 residues. CDR3 in amino acids: CAWSVGLAGGETQYF. The CDR3 DNA reads as TGTGCCTGGAGTGTTGGACTAGCGGGAGGGGAGACCCAGTACTTC.

CDR3 residues: CATSRTGLVQETQYF. In nucleotides, the CDR3 is TGTGCCACCAGCCGAACGGGACTAGTACAAGAGACCCAGTACTTC. The chain uses TRBV15 and TRBJ2-5, with 8 bases lining up with TRBD2. V shed 5 bases and J 2 bases; nucleotides not matched to a gene: 7. The CDR3 is made up of 15 amino acids. Germline V lookup: CDR1 LNHNV, CDR2 YYDKDF (reference sequence).

In this sample, this clone turned up a few times. The V gene is TRBV4-3, the J gene TRBJ1-2; the D is unclear. CDR1 is LGHNA, CDR2 YSLEER, per germline. CDR3 size: 15 residues. V gave up 1 base and J gave up 7 bases, with 16 bases separating them. The CDR3 region is CASSQVAGREGGYTF. CDR3 sequence (DNA): TGCGCCAGCAGCCAAGTAGCGGGTCGTGAGGGTGGCTACACCTTC.

The gene calls are TRBV28 and TRBJ1-4; D may be TRBD1 (5 bases). V lost 5 bases to trimming and J lost 8 bases, with 12 bases between them. From germline, CDR1 is MDHEN and CDR2 SYDVKM. This CDR3 has 13 residues. The CDR3 DNA sequence: TGTGCCAGCAGTCTCCACAGGACCGAAAAACTGTTTTTT. Amino acids: CASSLHRTEKLFF.

This chain joins TRBV9 and TRBJ2-3, with 8 nucleotides matching TRBD1. The CDR3 extends over 17 amino acids. Germline V gene sequence: CDR1 SGDLS, CDR2 YYNGEE. Germline trimming cut 4 bases from V and 2 bases from J; bases unmatched to any gene: 12. The CDR3 here is CASSSGQGGRYTDTQYF. The CDR3 DNA reads TGTGCCAGCAGCTCAGGACAGGGCGGAAGGTACACAGATACGCAGTATTTT.

The rearrangement joins TRBV4-1 to TRBJ1-4; possibly TRBD1 for D (6 bases). Trimming took 4 bases from V and 0 from J, leaving 18 bases between them. The CDR3 covers 18 residues. Germline-derived CDR1 and CDR2 are MGHRA and YSYEKL. The CDR3 DNA is TGCGCCAGCAGCCGATCCCCTCGGACAGTTGCAACTAATGAAAAACTGTTTTTT. This sequence encodes CASSRSPRTVATNEKLFF.

This CDR3 is CASSLAVSSYNEQFF. The CDR3 region has the DNA TGTGCCAGCAGCTTAGCGGTTAGCTCCTACAATGAGCAGTTCTTC. The chain is built from TRBV7-2 and TRBJ2-1; D not certain. The CDR3 has 15 amino acids. The germline CDR1 and CDR2 sequences are SGHTA and FQGNSA. The V and J ends lost 0 bases and 0 bases respectively, with 6 bases between them.